A single sample gave rise to the 22 T cell receptor beta chains below, sequenced in a study of shared clonotypes between healthy human individuals (dated by TCRdb to the early 2020s). The method was the immunoSEQ multiplex PCR assay. TCRdb retrieved this table from immuneACCESS and kept in-frame rearrangements only. Not all clones are present; in checked studies, unresolved V genes account for under half, and no reason is known for the remainder. The sample table lists over 95,000 clones, around 68% of them with a count of one. The ten largest clones take up roughly 24% of the sample. Sequenced sample: memory CD8+ T cells sorted from blood. In the paper's terms, the cell subset or site label means: CD45RO+ cells pooled with CCR7-negative TemRA cells. Source of these receptors: a woman aged 25 to 45 in good health.

This chain uses TRBV7-1 with TRBJ2-5; 7 bases are shared with TRBD1. TRBV7-1 is assigned to the ORF class and has an uncertain function. The V and J ends lost 4 bases and 5 bases, in that order; junction bases with no gene match: 10. The CDR3 has 15 amino acids. The CDR3 is CASSFYQGVVETQYF. CDR3 DNA sequence: TGTGCCAGCAGCTTTTATCAGGGGGTAGTGGAGACCCAGTACTTC.

This rearrangement joins TRBV7-8 to TRBJ1-1; D is unclear. Germline V CDR1 and CDR2: SGHVS, FQNEAQ. The CDR3 totals 14 residues. V lost 7 bases and J 3 bases, leaving 15 bases between the germline ends. Written as DNA, the CDR3 is TGTGCCAGCACCCTCGGTTCTTCTCACACTGAAGCTTTCTTT. Protein sequence: CASTLGSSHTEAFF. The full variable domain, completed using reference TRBV7-8 and TRBJ1-1, is GAGVSQSPRYKVAKRGQDVALRCDPISGHVSLFWYQQALGQGPEFLTYFQNEAQLDKSGLPSDRFFAERPEGSVSTLKIQRTQQEDSAVYLCASTLGSSHTEAFFGQGTRLTVV.

V usage is TRBV21-1 and J usage is TRBJ1-2. TRBV21-1 is labeled a pseudogene. This CDR3 contains 13 residues. The CDR3 DNA is TGTGCCAGCCTTAAATTGGGGGAATATGGCTACACCTTC. It translates to CASLKLGEYGYTF.

In this sample, this clone turned up many times. This chain joins TRBV2 and TRBJ1-2; 8 nucleotides agree with TRBD1. V was clipped by 4 bases and J by 4 bases; unmatched bases: 8. The germline V gene has CDR1 SNHLY and CDR2 FYNNEI. The length of the CDR3 is 15 residues. The CDR3 protein is CASSGSRDRTYGYTF. The CDR3 DNA reads as TGTGCCAGCAGTGGGTCCCGGGACAGGACCTATGGCTACACCTTC.

The chain carries TRBV2 and TRBJ2-3; 8 nucleotides match TRBD2. After removal of 5 bases from V and 7 bases from J, the junction contained 11 bases not matched to a gene. Germline V gene lookup returns CDR1 SNHLY and CDR2 FYNNEI. This CDR3 spans 15 amino acids. CDR3 sequence reads: CASSSELADSNTQYF. The CDR3 bases are TGTGCCAGCAGTAGCGAACTAGCGGATTCCAATACGCAGTATTTT.

This chain connects TRBV7-9 to TRBJ1-1; D ambiguous. The ends were cut back, 4 bases at V and 5 bases at J, with 8 bases in the middle. Germline V gene sequence: CDR1 SEHNR, CDR2 FQNEAQ (reference sequence). The CDR3 covers 12 residues. The CDR3 DNA reads as TGTGCCAGCAGCTCAGATGGGACTGAAGCTTTCTTT. This codes for CASSSDGTEAFF.

This clone was observed many times. The chain links TRBV18 to TRBJ2-3; a possible D gene is TRBD2 (5 bases). Germline values: CDR1 KGHSH, CDR2 LQKENI. The CDR3 loop spans 14 amino acids. V was cut by 8 bases and J by 0 bases, with 12 bases left in between. CDR3: CASKMGGSTDTQYF. The CDR3 DNA follows: TGTGCCAGCAAAATGGGCGGGAGCACAGATACGCAGTATTTT. The full variable domain, in which reference TRBV18 and TRBJ2-3 provide the parts outside the CDR3, is NAGVMQNPRHLVRRRGQEARLRCSPMKGHSHVYWYRQLPEEGLKFMVYLQKENIIDESGMPKERFSAEFPKEGPSILRIQQVVRGDSAAYFCASKMGGSTDTQYFGPGTRLTVL.

The chain uses TRBV25-1 and TRBJ2-1; 8 positions match TRBD2. J was trimmed by 7 bases and V by 3 bases; bases with no gene match: 8. The CDR3 extends over 15 amino acids. Per germline, CDR1 MGHDK and CDR2 SYGVNS. CDR3 loop: CASSDLTAGGNEQFF. CDR3 DNA: TGTGCCAGCAGTGATTTAACTGCGGGAGGTAATGAGCAGTTCTTC.

The V gene is TRBV7-2, the J gene TRBJ2-1, with D perhaps TRBD2 (6 bases). V lost 5 bases, J lost 2 bases, and 10 bases lay in between. The CDR3 totals 14 residues. The germline CDR1 and CDR2 sequences are SGHTA and FQGNSA. The CDR3 here is CASSQGGPYNEQFF. As DNA, the CDR3 is TGTGCCAGCAGCCAAGGAGGGCCCTACAATGAGCAGTTCTTC.

This chain uses TRBV10-3 with TRBJ2-7; D might be TRBD1 (5 bases). The germline CDR1 and CDR2 sequences are ENHRY and SYGVKD. The CDR3 spans 20 residues. V gave up 2 bases and J gave up 5 bases, with 31 bases separating them. The CDR3 bases are TGTGCCATCAGTGAGACCCCGTGGGGCTCAAGGCTTAAACCTACGGACGAGCAGTACTTC. It codes for CAISETPWGSRLKPTDEQYF.

This chain links TRBV30 with TRBJ2-7; unclear D gene. The V end was cut by 0 bases, the J end by 2 bases, with 11 bases between. The CDR3 covers 14 residues. The germline V gene has CDR1 GTSNPN and CDR2 SVGIG (reference sequence). The CDR3 region has the DNA TGTGCCTGGAGTGTCGACTTAGGCGCCTACGAGCAGTACTTC. Amino acid sequence: CAWSVDLGAYEQYF.

The chain has TRBV5-4 and TRBJ2-7, with D maybe TRBD2 (5 bases). The length of the CDR3 is 12 residues. CDR1 is SGHNT and CDR2 is YYREEE in the germline V gene (reference sequence). V lost 2 bases and J lost 3, with 6 bases in between. The CDR3, as DNA: TGTGCCAGCAGCTTTGGACTCTACGAGCAGTACTTC. Translated: CASSFGLYEQYF.

J is TRBJ2-2 and V is TRBV2, with TRBD1 matching 7 bases. J was trimmed by 4 bases and V by 7 bases; bases with no gene match: 18. Germline V CDR1 and CDR2: SNHLY, FYNNEI. CDR3 length: 18 amino acids. The CDR3 bases are TGTGCCAGCAAATCGGTTGGTAAGACAGGGATCGGCACCGGGGAGCTGTTTTTT. Encoded protein: CASKSVGKTGIGTGELFF.

The sample holds one count of this clone. The chain joins TRBV9 to TRBJ2-5; 11 bases are a match to TRBD2. CDR1 is SGDLS, CDR2 YYNGEE, per germline. Unmatched junction bases numbered 1, after V lost 3 bases and J lost 0 bases. The CDR3 spans 15 residues. The CDR3 region is CASSGGLADQETQYF. The CDR3, as DNA: TGTGCCAGCAGCGGGGGACTAGCGGACCAAGAGACCCAGTACTTC.

The J gene is TRBJ2-7, the V gene TRBV2, with D tentatively TRBD2 (6 bases). The CDR3 length is 15 residues. The V end lost 1 base, the J end lost 5 bases, and 15 bases lay between the germline ends. The germline V gene has CDR1 SNHLY and CDR2 FYNNEI. CDR3 region: CASSEVGGAFDEQYF. The CDR3 nucleotides read TGTGCCAGCAGTGAAGTTGGCGGGGCGTTCGACGAGCAGTACTTC.

The gene calls are TRBV10-2 and TRBJ1-1; D may be TRBD1 (5 bases). CDR3 length: 13 amino acids. The V end lost 5 bases, the J end lost 4 bases, and 11 bases lay between the germline ends. Germline values: CDR1 WSHSY, CDR2 SAAADI. The CDR3 here is CASSPGRATEAFF. CDR3 nucleotide sequence: TGCGCCAGCAGTCCGGGACGAGCCACTGAAGCTTTCTTT.

The rearrangement joins TRBV19 to TRBJ2-3; 9 positions match TRBD2. The CDR3 totals 17 residues. Germline values: CDR1 LNHDA, CDR2 SQIVND (reference sequence). V was pared by 4 bases and J by 6 bases, with 14 bases of the junction left unmatched. The CDR3 sequence: CASSTTTAAGGTDTQYF. The CDR3 bases are TGTGCCAGTAGTACCACAACAGCAGCGGGAGGTACGGATACGCAGTATTTT.

This clone has only a few counts. This chain uses TRBV25-1 with TRBJ2-1; 13 nucleotides line up with TRBD2. The V gene end was trimmed by 1 base and the J gene end by 0 bases; junction bases not matched to a gene: 3. Germline V CDR1 and CDR2: MGHDK, SYGVNS. CDR3 length equals 18 residues. DNA for the CDR3: TGTGCCAGCAGTGAATCAAGGACTAGCGGGAGCTCCTACAATGAGCAGTTCTTC. Protein sequence: CASSESRTSGSSYNEQFF.

A remark on this clone: A read error is possible here, since a much larger clone lies one base away. Different DNA sequences within this sample yield the same CDR3. The chain uses TRBV9 and TRBJ1-1; D not certain. The CDR3 covers 14 residues. Germline V gene sequence: CDR1 SGDLS, CDR2 YYNGEE. The CDR3 spells CASSVSWGTGEAFF. CDR3 DNA: TGTGCCAGTAGCGTATCGTGGGGTACGGGTGAAGCTTTCTTT. Combining the CDR3 with reference TRBV9 and TRBJ1-1 gives the whole variable domain DSGVTQTPKHLITATGQRVTLRCSPRSGDLSVYWYQQSLDQGLQFLIQYYNGEERAKGNILERFSAQQFPDLHSELNLSSLELGDSALYFCASSVSWGTGEAFFGQGTRLTVV.

V usage is TRBV11-2 and J usage is TRBJ2-7; D tentatively reads TRBD1 or TRBD2 (5 bases each). CDR1 is SGHAT and CDR2 is FQNNGV in the germline V gene. The CDR3 length is 16 residues. The V gene lost 4 bases and the J gene lost 0 bases, with 16 bases spanning the gap. As DNA, the CDR3 is TGTGCCAGCAGCTGGGTTGTTGGGGGAAGCTCCTACGAGCAGTACTTC. This translates into CASSWVVGGSSYEQYF. The complete variable domain, with remaining parts taken from reference TRBV11-2 and TRBJ2-7, reads EAGVAQSPRYKIIEKRQSVAFWCNPISGHATLYWYQQILGQGPKLLIQFQNNGVVDDSQLPKDRFSAERLKGVDSTLKIQPAKLEDSAVYLCASSWVVGGSSYEQYFGPGTRLTVT.

The chain carries TRBV7-9 and TRBJ2-3, with D possibly being TRBD1 or TRBD2 (5 bases each). The germline V and J ends were trimmed by 5 bases and 2 bases, with 20 bases remaining between them. Germline CDR1 reads SEHNR; CDR2 reads FQNEAQ (reference sequence). There are 17 residues in the CDR3. The CDR3 region is CASSPRFGRGDTDTQYF. The CDR3 DNA sequence: TGTGCCAGCAGCCCGCGGTTTGGGAGAGGGGACACAGATACGCAGTATTTT.

The chain joins TRBV19 to TRBJ2-7; D may be TRBD1 (6 bases). From germline, CDR1 is LNHDA and CDR2 SQIVND (reference sequence). CDR3 length equals 14 residues. The germline V and J ends were trimmed by 6 bases and 0 bases, with 12 bases remaining between them. For the CDR3, the DNA is TGTGCCAGTAGGAGGACAGTCTACTCCTACGAGCAGTACTTC. This encodes CASRRTVYSYEQYF.